Only a few counts were recorded for the clone carrying this TCR beta chain. What it binds is unknown. The entry originates in a study of CD4+ T cells in melanoma. Study results and limitations: CD8+ T cell, macrophage and B cell function reportedly correlated with neoantigen-specific CD4+ T cells. Neoantigen-specific CD4+ T cells in melanoma reportedly had diverse differentiation states.

The CDR3 runs 13 residues. Germline V lookup: CDR1 SGHVS, CDR2 FNYEAQ. V dropped 1 base and J dropped 6 bases, with 7 bases sitting between them. Using immunoSEQ multiplex PCR, the repertoire was profiled, and TCRdb retains in-frame clones only, with some absent. Of about 10,000 clones detected, about 60% appear once; the ten largest clones hold approximately 13%. V gene TRBV7-6 combines with J gene TRBJ1-5; the D is unclear. The sequence came from a human donor with melanoma. Sequencing used cells from a culture (not recorded whether cultured in vitro). CDR3 DNA: TGTGCCAGCAGCTTAGGGTTGGGTCAGCCCCAGCATTTT. Its protein product is CASSLGLGQPQHF.